Below are 23 T cell receptor beta chains sequenced from a single sample in a study of liver allograft versus peripheral blood T cells. At the level of the study: Repertoires from peripheral blood of liver transplant recipients were compared with those inside their transplanted livers.

TCRdb reanalysed the reads using MiXCR and keeps one entry per CDR3 protein. The table lists approximately 16,000 distinct CDR3 sequences, 20% to 25% of them singletons. These receptors came from a human patient who had a liver transplant. Part of the T cells may come from the graft donor.

By its share, this clonotype is medium-sized. The gene calls are TRBV29-1 and TRBJ1-4; D is unresolved. Germline V gene data show CDR1 as SQVTM and CDR2 as ANQGSEA. The CDR3 sequence is 13 residues long. Trimming removed 6 bases from V and 0 bases from J, with 8 bases in between. The CDR3 protein is CSVRGATNEKLFF. In nucleotides, the CDR3 is TGCAGCGTCCGGGGAGCAACTAATGAAAAACTGTTTTTT. Based on the CDR3 plus reference TRBV29-1 and TRBJ1-4, the full variable domain is SAVISQKPSRDICQRGTSLTIQCQVDSQVTMMFWYRQQPGQSLTLIATANQGSEATYESGFVIDKFPISRPNLTFSTLTVSNMSPEDSSIYLCSVRGATNEKLFFGSGTQLSVL.

This chain uses TRBV9 with TRBJ2-1, with TRBD2 matching 7 bases. After removal of 6 bases from V and 12 bases from J, the junction contained 9 bases not matched to a gene. Germline loops: CDR1 SGDLS, CDR2 YYNGEE. CDR3 length: 12 amino acids. In DNA form, the CDR3 reads TGTGCCAGCAACGGACTAGTTTTCGTGCAGTTCTTC. Translation gives CASNGLVFVQFF.

This rearrangement joins TRBV2 to TRBJ2-6, with 9 nucleotides matching TRBD1. Trimming cost V 6 bases and J 4 bases; bases outside gene matches: 7. The CDR3 runs to 16 residues. Germline V lookup: CDR1 SNHLY, CDR2 FYNNEI. In nucleotides, the CDR3 is TGTGCCAGCAGCCGGGACAGGGCTTCAGGGGCCAACGTCCTGACTTTC. It encodes CASSRDRASGANVLTF.

This clonotype was observed at least ten times. The chain recombines TRBV18 with TRBJ2-7; the D gene is possibly TRBD2 (6 bases). Trimming removed 3 bases from V and 0 bases from J, with 12 bases in between. Germline V gene sequence: CDR1 KGHSH, CDR2 LQKENI. This CDR3 is 15 amino acids long. CDR3: CASSPGAGRSYEQYF. The CDR3 DNA is TGTGCCAGCTCACCGGGCGCGGGACGCTCCTACGAGCAGTACTTC.

About this clonotype: Mismatch with germline at one junction end may stem from a read error. CDR3 amino acids: CAISELRGSVGGDTF. The CDR3 DNA follows: TGTGCCATCAGTGAGCTCAGGGGATCGGTGGGTGGCGACACCTTC. The chain couples TRBV10-3 to TRBJ1-2, with D tentatively TRBD1 (6 bases). The CDR3 consists of 15 residues. From germline, CDR1 is ENHRY and CDR2 SYGVKD.

Note on this clonotype: A read error may explain this, as a much larger clone is one base away. J is TRBJ2-1 and V is TRBV6-2 or TRBV6-3; unclear D gene. This CDR3 is 14 amino acids long. In germline, CDR1 is MNHEY, CDR2 SVGEGT. Trimming took off 0 bases at V and 6 bases at J, with 9 bases between the two ends. The CDR3 coding sequence is TGTGCCAGCAGTTACTCGAAAAGGCTCAATGAGCAGTTCTTC. Amino acids: CASSYSKRLNEQFF.

This clonotype rates as medium-sized (0.01 to 0.1%). This chain joins TRBV18 and TRBJ1-1, with TRBD1 matching 8 bases. The length of the CDR3 is 15 residues. Trimming cost V 4 bases and J 1 base; bases outside gene matches: 5. CDR1 and CDR2 (germline): KGHSH, LQKENI. CDR3 nucleotides: TGTGCCAGCTCACACCGGACAGGGAGGAACACTGAAGCTTTCTTT. This codes for CASSHRTGRNTEAFF. The complete variable domain, with remaining parts taken from reference TRBV18 and TRBJ1-1, reads NAGVMQNPRHLVRRRGQEARLRCSPMKGHSHVYWYRQLPEEGLKFMVYLQKENIIDESGMPKERFSAEFPKEGPSILRIQQVVRGDSAAYFCASSHRTGRNTEAFFGQGTRLTVV.

This clonotype came up many times. V and J are TRBV19 and TRBJ2-7; D is unclear. Trimming cost V 6 bases and J 3 bases, with 12 bases left between them. CDR1 and CDR2 from the germline V gene are LNHDA and SQIVND (reference sequence). The CDR3 is made up of 13 amino acids. The CDR3 loop is CASSDQGGYEQYF. The CDR3 nucleotides read TGTGCCAGTAGCGACCAAGGTGGCTACGAGCAGTACTTC.

This clonotype is classed as medium-sized. CDR3 in DNA: TGTGCCAGCAGCGATCCCCAGTATGAGCAGTTCTTC. Translating it yields CASSDPQYEQFF. The genes are TRBV6-5 and TRBJ2-1; D is uncertain. Trimming stripped 6 bases from V and 8 bases from J, with 11 bases between. The V gene's germline CDR1 is MNHEY and CDR2 SVGAGI. This CDR3 contains 12 residues.

The genes are TRBV7-2 and TRBJ2-7, with D possibly matching TRBD1 (6 bases). The CDR3 contains 14 residues. Germline V gene lookup returns CDR1 SGHTA and CDR2 FQGNSA. V dropped 5 bases and J dropped 2 bases, with 13 bases sitting between them. The CDR3 is CASSPGHSTYEQYF. In DNA, the CDR3 is TGTGCCAGCAGCCCGGGACACTCCACCTACGAGCAGTACTTC.

This clonotype was recorded many times. The rearrangement links TRBV29-1 to TRBJ2-1; 7 nucleotides line up with TRBD1. Trimming at V came to 6 bases and at J to 5 bases, leaving 19 bases not matched to a gene. This CDR3 is built from 17 residues. Looked up from germline, CDR1 is SQVTM and CDR2 is ANQGSEA. The CDR3 nucleotides read TGCAGCGTCGCGACCCCTCGAGGGGGCGCTCGGAACAATGAGCAGTTCTTC. This gives the protein CSVATPRGGARNNEQFF.

The sample holds many counts of this clonotype. This chain links TRBV18 with TRBJ1-3; no clear D gene. Per germline, CDR1 KGHSH and CDR2 LQKENI. The CDR3 sequence is 16 residues long. The V and J ends lost 3 bases and 1 base respectively, with 13 bases between them. CDR3 region: CASSPLGVGSGNTIYF. DNA for the CDR3: TGTGCCAGCTCACCCCTCGGGGTGGGATCTGGAAACACCATATATTTT.

This clonotype has just a few counts. The chain couples TRBV19 to TRBJ2-5; tentatively, D is TRBD1 or TRBD2 (6 bases each). CDR1 and CDR2 (germline): LNHDA, SQIVND (reference sequence). Trimming removed 3 bases at V and 5 bases at J, with 13 bases between. The CDR3 has 14 residues. CDR3 bases: TGTGCCAGTAGTATGGGGGGCCTGGTGGAGACCCAGTACTTC. This sequence encodes CASSMGGLVETQYF. The full variable domain, rest sourced from reference TRBV19 and TRBJ2-5, is DGGITQSPKYLFRKEGQNVTLSCEQNLNHDAMYWYRQDPGQGLRLIYYSQIVNDFQKGDIAEGYSVSREKKESFPLTVTSAQKNPTAFYLCASSMGGLVETQYFGPGTRLLVL.

The chain uses TRBV7-2 and TRBJ2-1; D is unclear. Per the germline V gene, CDR1 is SGHTA and CDR2 is FQGNSA. CDR3 length: 11 amino acids. V lost 5 bases and J 7 bases, leaving 6 bases between the germline ends. CDR3 loop: CASSAANEQFF. The CDR3 DNA reads as TGTGCCAGCAGCGCCGCGAATGAGCAGTTCTTC.

This clonotype was counted at least ten times. The chain joins TRBV6-6 to TRBJ2-1; 7 positions agree with TRBD1. CDR1 MNHNY and CDR2 SVGAGI come from the germline V gene (reference sequence). Trimming at V came to 0 bases and at J to 7 bases, leaving 6 bases not matched to a gene. CDR3 length equals 15 residues. The CDR3 sequence is CASSYSRQGGNEQFF. CDR3 DNA sequence: TGTGCCAGCAGTTACTCGAGACAGGGTGGAAATGAGCAGTTCTTC.

The gene calls are TRBV7-9 and TRBJ2-5; TRBD2 agrees at 7 bases. CDR3 size: 16 residues. From germline, CDR1 is SEHNR and CDR2 FQNEAQ (reference sequence). Trimming cost V 4 bases and J 5 bases; bases outside gene matches: 13. In nucleotides, the CDR3 is TGTGCCAGCAGCTCCCTCGGAGCGGGGTCCCGGGAGACCCAGTACTTC. Its translation is CASSSLGAGSRETQYF.

This clonotype is labeled medium-sized. J is TRBJ1-6 and V is TRBV15; 7 bases are shared with TRBD1. Germline CDR1 and CDR2: LNHNV and YYDKDF (reference sequence). The V and J ends lost 0 bases and 8 bases, in that order; junction bases with no gene match: 4. The CDR3 is made up of 15 amino acids. The CDR3 coding sequence is TGTGCCACCAGCAGAGAGGACAGGCGAGATTCACCCCTCCACTTT. It specifies CATSREDRRDSPLHF.

This clonotype was seen many times. The chain recombines TRBV6-1 with TRBJ1-2, with D perhaps TRBD1 (6 bases). CDR1 is MNHNS, CDR2 SASEGT, per germline. The CDR3 loop spans 14 amino acids. Trimming cost V 11 bases and J 0 bases, with 16 bases left between them. The CDR3 nucleotides are TGTGCCGAAGGGGGGGGATCCTCTAACTATGGCTACACCTTC. It translates to CAEGGGSSNYGYTF.

The rearrangement links TRBV6-5 to TRBJ2-3; TRBD2 matches 10 bases. Trimming at V came to 2 bases and at J to 4 bases, leaving 12 bases not matched to a gene. The CDR3 is made up of 18 amino acids. The germline V gene encodes CDR1 MNHEY and CDR2 SVGAGI. The CDR3 DNA sequence: TGTGCCAGCAGTTACACTTCTAGCGGGAGTAGATCTGCAGATACGCAGTATTTT. It encodes CASSYTSSGSRSADTQYF.

The J gene is TRBJ2-7, the V gene TRBV5-3; TRBD2 might be the D (6 bases). TRBV5-3 is noted as an ORF with a role that remains uncertain. Trimming shortened V by 6 bases and J by 3 bases, and 16 bases separated the two germline ends. The CDR3 extends over 14 amino acids. The CDR3 DNA sequence: TGTGCCAGAAATCACGAAGCGGGCCGCTACGAGCAGTACTTC. Its protein is CARNHEAGRYEQYF.

This clonotype was detected only a few times. The V gene is TRBV7-2, the J gene TRBJ1-5; 8 bases line up with TRBD1. CDR1 is SGHTA and CDR2 is FQGNSA in the germline V gene. CDR3 length: 16 residues. J was trimmed by 1 base and V by 1 base; bases with no gene match: 3. DNA for the CDR3: TGTGCCAGCAGCTTAGACCAGGGGGCCAGCAATCAGCCCCAGCATTTT. Amino acid sequence: CASSLDQGASNQPQHF.

This chain uses TRBV12-3 or TRBV12-4 with TRBJ2-3; D may be TRBD2 (6 bases). V lost 3 bases and J 1 base, leaving 8 bases between the germline ends. This CDR3 is 14 amino acids long. CDR3 nucleotide sequence: TGTGCCAGCAGTTTCGGGGGAGGCACAGATACGCAGTATTTT. It encodes CASSFGGGTDTQYF.

This clonotype was detected ten times or more. The genes are TRBV28 and TRBJ2-1; D is uncertain. The CDR3 totals 17 residues. The germline V gene has CDR1 MDHEN and CDR2 SYDVKM. The germline V and J ends were trimmed by 7 bases and 0 bases, with 19 bases remaining between them. Here the CDR3 DNA reads TGTGCCAGCACCTCCTCCGGCCAGCAACTCTCCTACAATGAGCAGTTCTTC. Encoded protein: CASTSSGQQLSYNEQFF.